The 9 T cell receptor beta chains below come from one sample, sequenced in a study of blood T cell repertoires in COVID-19. Measured with immunoSEQ multiplex PCR; TCRdb has only the in-frame clones, and not every one. Among around 260,000 clones listed, around 87% were seen once. The sample comprised peripheral blood. These receptors came from a woman in her forties who had recovered from COVID-19.

This clone was seen at least ten times. The chain has TRBV10-3 and TRBJ1-5; tentative D call: TRBD1 (6 bases). Per the germline V gene, CDR1 is ENHRY and CDR2 is SYGVKD. V lost 0 bases and J lost 2, with 11 bases in between. The CDR3 is 16 residues long. The CDR3 coding sequence is TGTGCCATCAGTGAGTCGGGACATAAGGGCAATCAGCCCCAGCATTTT. It yields the protein CAISESGHKGNQPQHF.

The J gene is TRBJ1-6, the V gene TRBV30; the match to TRBD1 covers 7 bases. The CDR3 sequence is 13 residues long. Losses at the gene ends were 4 bases for V and 6 bases for J; bases not matched to a gene: 3. From germline, CDR1 is GTSNPN and CDR2 SVGIG (reference sequence). Here the CDR3 DNA reads TGTGCCTGGACTCGGGACAGTAATTCACCCCTCCACTTT. It translates to CAWTRDSNSPLHF. Looking up the rest from reference TRBV30 and TRBJ1-6 gives the full variable domain: SQTIHQWPATLVQPVGSPLSLECTVEGTSNPNLYWYRQAAGRGLQLLFYSVGIGQISSEVPQNLSASRPQDRQFILSSKKLLLSDSGFYLCAWTRDSNSPLHFGNGTRLTVT.

The chain carries TRBV6-1 and TRBJ2-5; D ambiguous. Germline CDR1 and CDR2: MNHNS and SASEGT. V gave up 4 bases and J gave up 1 base, with 19 bases separating them. There are 17 residues in the CDR3. This CDR3 reads CASSGRVARDLQETQYF. Written as DNA, the CDR3 is TGTGCCAGCAGTGGCCGGGTGGCACGCGACCTCCAAGAGACCCAGTACTTC.

The chain is built from TRBV18 and TRBJ1-3; 8 bases map to TRBD1. Looked up from germline, CDR1 is KGHSH and CDR2 is LQKENI. This CDR3 is built from 17 residues. Trimming took 3 bases from V and 4 from J; bases not matched to a gene: 11. The CDR3 spells CASSPSSGQGGGNTIYF. The CDR3 DNA follows: TGTGCCAGCTCACCCTCATCCGGACAGGGAGGCGGAAACACCATATATTTT. The full variable domain, its missing parts supplied by reference TRBV18 and TRBJ1-3, is NAGVMQNPRHLVRRRGQEARLRCSPMKGHSHVYWYRQLPEEGLKFMVYLQKENIIDESGMPKERFSAEFPKEGPSILRIQQVVRGDSAAYFCASSPSSGQGGGNTIYFGEGSWLTVV.

The V call is TRBV7-8, the J call TRBJ2-7, with TRBD1 matching 8 bases. The V gene end was trimmed by 3 bases and the J gene end by 5 bases; junction bases not matched to a gene: 9. The CDR3 sequence is 15 residues long. In germline, CDR1 is SGHVS, CDR2 FQNEAQ. In DNA, the CDR3 is TGTGCCAGCAGCTTTATAAACAGGGGGAATAACGAGCAGTACTTC. It specifies CASSFINRGNNEQYF.

The chain combines TRBV6-5 with TRBJ2-1, with TRBD1 matching over 8 bases. J was trimmed by 7 bases and V by 0 bases; bases with no gene match: 8. The CDR3 has 16 residues. CDR1 is MNHEY, CDR2 SVGAGI, per germline. The chain's CDR3 is CASSYSDRAPRNEQFF. CDR3 DNA sequence: TGTGCCAGCAGTTACTCGGACAGGGCCCCTCGGAATGAGCAGTTCTTC.

The genes are TRBV19 and TRBJ2-7; 11 bases match TRBD1. After removal of 3 bases from V and 6 bases from J, the junction contained 7 bases not matched to a gene. This CDR3 comprises 15 residues. Germline CDR1 reads LNHDA; CDR2 reads SQIVND (reference sequence). The CDR3, as DNA: TGTGCCAGTAGTATCACGGGACAGGGGGTTGGCGAGCAGTACTTC. Protein: CASSITGQGVGEQYF.

The V call is TRBV5-1, the J call TRBJ2-3; no reliable D call. Germline CDR1 reads SGHRS; CDR2 reads YFSETQ. V dropped 0 bases and J dropped 2 bases, with 10 bases sitting between them. CDR3 length equals 15 residues. CDR3 residues: CASSLGTLNTDTQYF. Written as DNA, the CDR3 is TGCGCCAGCAGCTTGGGAACCCTAAACACAGATACGCAGTATTTT.

The chain couples TRBV30 to TRBJ1-6, with 10 bases aligning to TRBD1. From germline, CDR1 is GTSNPN and CDR2 SVGIG (reference sequence). The ends lost 2 bases at V and 7 bases at J; junction bases unmatched: 11. The CDR3 extends over 17 amino acids. CDR3 coding DNA: TGTGCCTGGAGTTCCGATCGGACAGGGGGGAGGAATTCACCCCTCCACTTT. It specifies CAWSSDRTGGRNSPLHF.